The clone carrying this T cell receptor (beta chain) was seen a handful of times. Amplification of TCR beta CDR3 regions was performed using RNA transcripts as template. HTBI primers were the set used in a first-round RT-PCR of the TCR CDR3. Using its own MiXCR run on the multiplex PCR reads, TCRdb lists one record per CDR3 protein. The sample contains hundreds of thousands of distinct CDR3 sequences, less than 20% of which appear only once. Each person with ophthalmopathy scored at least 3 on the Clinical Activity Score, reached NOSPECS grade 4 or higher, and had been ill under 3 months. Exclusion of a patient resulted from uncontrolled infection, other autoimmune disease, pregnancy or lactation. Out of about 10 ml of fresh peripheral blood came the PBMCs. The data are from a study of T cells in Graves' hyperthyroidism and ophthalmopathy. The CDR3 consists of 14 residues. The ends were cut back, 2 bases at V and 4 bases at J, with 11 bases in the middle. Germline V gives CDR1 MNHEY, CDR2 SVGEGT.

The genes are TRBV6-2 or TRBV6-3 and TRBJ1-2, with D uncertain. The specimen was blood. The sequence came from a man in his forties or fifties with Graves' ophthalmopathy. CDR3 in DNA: TGTGCCAGCAGTTACGACGGGAAAGGCTATGGCTACACCTTC. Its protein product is CASSYDGKGYGYTF.